What follows are 7 T cell receptor beta chains derived from one specimen sequenced in a study of blood T cell repertoires in COVID-19. Measured with immunoSEQ multiplex PCR; TCRdb has only the in-frame clones, and not every one. This table has 250,000 to 300,000 clones, roughly 91% appearing once. Sample: peripheral blood. All receptors derive from a man in his forties with acute or convalescent COVID-19.

The genes are TRBV29-1 and TRBJ2-7; 8 nucleotides line up with TRBD1. The CDR3 is made up of 13 amino acids. V was clipped by 8 bases and J by 0 bases; unmatched bases: 6. Germline V gene sequence: CDR1 SQVTM, CDR2 ANQGSEA. The CDR3 DNA reads as TGCAGCTACAGACAGGGGTCCTCCTACGAGCAGTACTTC. This gives the protein CSYRQGSSYEQYF.

This chain joins TRBV5-1 and TRBJ2-7; 7 bases line up with TRBD2. Trimming at V came to 0 bases and at J to 3 bases, leaving 12 bases not matched to a gene. This CDR3 comprises 17 residues. CDR1 is SGHRS and CDR2 is YFSETQ in the germline V gene. The CDR3 DNA reads as TGCGCCAGCAGCTTGGGCCCTAAGGCGGGGAGGGTCTACGAGCAGTACTTC. It codes for CASSLGPKAGRVYEQYF.

The chain employs TRBV3-1 (or the pseudogene TRBV3-2) and TRBJ2-2; 7 bases agree with TRBD1. From germline, CDR1 is LGHDT and CDR2 YNNKEL (reference sequence). J gave up 2 bases and V 1 base, and 7 bases lay outside the gene matches. The CDR3 loop spans 17 amino acids. CDR3 sequence reads: CASSQVFAGGNTGELFF. In nucleotides, the CDR3 is TGTGCCAGCAGCCAAGTTTTTGCAGGGGGAAACACCGGGGAGCTGTTTTTT.

The CDR3 protein is CATGSRAGGTDTQYF. The CDR3 bases are TGTGCCACCGGTTCGAGGGCTGGCGGCACAGATACGCAGTATTTT. This chain links TRBV10-3 with TRBJ2-3, with D maybe TRBD2 (5 bases). The CDR3 length is 15 residues. Per germline, CDR1 ENHRY and CDR2 SYGVKD. V was cut by 10 bases and J by 1 base, with 18 bases left in between.

V usage is TRBV19 and J usage is TRBJ2-4; perhaps TRBD1 as D (5 bases). Germline V CDR1 and CDR2: LNHDA, SQIVND (reference sequence). Trimming shortened V by 5 bases and J by 0 bases, and 8 bases separated the two germline ends. This CDR3 comprises 14 residues. The CDR3 protein is CASSADRAKNIQYF. The DNA of the CDR3 is TGTGCCAGTAGTGCAGACAGAGCCAAAAACATTCAGTACTTC.

V is TRBV7-6 and J is TRBJ2-1, with a tentative D call TRBD2 (5 bases). CDR1 is SGHVS, CDR2 FNYEAQ, per germline. V shed 1 base and J shed 6 bases, with 13 bases lying between them. This CDR3 contains 15 residues. The CDR3 DNA reads as TGTGCCAGCAGCTTAGGCAACGGGGAGACCAATGAGCAGTTCTTC. Its translation: CASSLGNGETNEQFF.

V is TRBV12-5 and J is TRBJ1-5, with 8 positions matching TRBD1. Trimming removed 1 base from V and 4 bases from J; junction bases left unmatched: 6. CDR3 length equals 16 residues. In germline, CDR1 is LGHNT, CDR2 FRNRAP. CDR3 sequence reads: CASGLAAGDRNQPQHF. In DNA form, the CDR3 reads TGTGCTAGTGGTTTGGCAGCAGGGGACAGGAATCAGCCCCAGCATTTT.